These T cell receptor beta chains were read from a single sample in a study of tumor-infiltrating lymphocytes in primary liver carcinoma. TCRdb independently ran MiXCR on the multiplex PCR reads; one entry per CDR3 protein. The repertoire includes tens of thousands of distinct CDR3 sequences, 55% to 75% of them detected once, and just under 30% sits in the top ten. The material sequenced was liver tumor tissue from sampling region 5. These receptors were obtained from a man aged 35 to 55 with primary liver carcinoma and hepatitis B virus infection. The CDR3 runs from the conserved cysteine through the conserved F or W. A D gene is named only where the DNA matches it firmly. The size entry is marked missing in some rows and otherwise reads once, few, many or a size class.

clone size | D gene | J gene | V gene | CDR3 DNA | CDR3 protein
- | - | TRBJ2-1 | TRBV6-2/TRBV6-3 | TGTGCCAGCTCCCCCGGGACTCAAGAGAACGGGTTCTTC | CASSPGTQENGFF
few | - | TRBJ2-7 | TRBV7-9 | TGTGCCAGCAGCCCGCGGCTAAGCTCCTACGAGCAGTACTTC | CASSPRLSSYEQYF
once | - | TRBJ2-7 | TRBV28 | TGTGGCAGCAGTTCTTCCCAATATACGGGATCCTACGAGCAGTACTTC | CGSSSSQYTGSYEQYF
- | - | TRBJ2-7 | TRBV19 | TGTGCCAGTAGTGTGACGCGGGCCTACGAGCAGCACTTC | CASSVTRAYEQHF
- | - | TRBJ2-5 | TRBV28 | TGTGTTAGCAGTTTATTTGGAGGGGAGACCCAGTACTTC | CVSSLFGGETQYF
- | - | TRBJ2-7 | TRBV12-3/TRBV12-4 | TGTGTCAGCAGTCTCTTAGCGGATGTCTACGAGCAGTACTTC | CVSSLLADVYEQYF
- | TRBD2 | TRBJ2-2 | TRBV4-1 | TGCGCCAGCAGTCTAGCGGGGGGTGTCACCGGGGAGCTGTTTTTC | CASSLAGGVTGELFF
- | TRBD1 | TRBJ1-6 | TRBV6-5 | TGTGTCAGCACTTTGACAGGGGATCCTAATTCACCCCTCCACTTT | CVSTLTGDPNSPLHF
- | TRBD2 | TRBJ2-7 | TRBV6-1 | TGTACCAGCAATGAGCGGGGGTCCTACGAGCAGTACTTC | CTSNERGSYEQYF
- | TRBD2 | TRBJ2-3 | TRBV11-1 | TGTGCCAACAGCAAGGGACTAGCGGTTTGCACAGATGCGCAGTATTTT | CANSKGLAVCTDAQYF
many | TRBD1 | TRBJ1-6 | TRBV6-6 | TGTGCCAGCAGTTACTCCGGGACAGGGGATTCACCCCTCCACTTT | CASSYSGTGDSPLHF
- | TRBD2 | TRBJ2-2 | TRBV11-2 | TGTGCCAGCAGCTTAGTGGCGCTAGCGGGGACCGGGGACCTGTTTTTC | CASSLVALAGTGDLFF
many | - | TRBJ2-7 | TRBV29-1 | TGCAGCGTTGGAAGGTCAACCACCTCCTACGAGCAGTACTTC | CSVGRSTTSYEQYF
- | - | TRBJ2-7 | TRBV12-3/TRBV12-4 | TGTGCCAGCAGTTTACAGTGTCACTACGAGCAGTACTTC | CASSLQCHYEQYF
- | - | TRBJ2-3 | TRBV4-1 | TGCGTCAGCAACCCGTCAATCGGCGAGAGTATTGGAGATACGCAGTATTTT | CVSNPSIGESIGDTQYF
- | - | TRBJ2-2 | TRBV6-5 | TGTGCCATCAGTTACGCAGTGGAGGGTACCGGGGAGCTGTTTTTT | CAISYAVEGTGELFF
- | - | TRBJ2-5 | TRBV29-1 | TGCAGTGCTGGTGGGAAGGCCGCTGAGACCCAGTACTTC | CSAGGKAAETQYF